These T cell receptor beta chains were read from a single sample in a study of Graves' ophthalmopathy and Graves' hyperthyroidism. TCRdb ran MiXCR on the multiplex PCR reads and lists one entry per CDR3 protein. This sample has about 550,000 distinct CDR3 sequences, with under 45% found just once. Sequenced material: peripheral blood or thyroid tissue (not recorded which). The receptors stem from an adult man with Graves' hyperthyroidism. Each CDR3 is given with its conserved first and last residue. The order of the fields is D gene, J gene, clone size, V gene, CDR3 protein, CDR3 DNA. A D gene is named only where the DNA matches it firmly. Not every row has a clone size; where given, it reads once, few, many or a size class.

-,TRBJ2-7,-,TRBV7-9,CASSQPWRRAHEQYF,TGTGCCAGCAGCCAGCCGTGGCGCAGGGCCCACGAGCAGTACTTC
TRBD2,TRBJ2-5,-,TRBV10-3,CAISEGLATETQYF,TGTGCCATCAGCGAGGGACTAGCGACGGAGACCCAGTACTTC
-,TRBJ1-1,few,TRBV25-1,CASSEIGQATPEAFF,TGTGCCAGCAGTGAAATCGGGCAGGCGACCCCTGAAGCTTTCTTT
-,TRBJ2-5,-,TRBV27,CASKTGSETQYF,TGTGCCAGCAAAACAGGATCGGAGACCCAGTACTTC
TRBD2,TRBJ2-5,many,TRBV7-6,CASSRRRLSGSREETQYF,TGTGCCAGCAGCCGACGCCGACTTAGCGGGAGCCGGGAAGAGACCCAGTACTTC
-,TRBJ2-2,-,TRBV7-6,CASSLVRDSNTGELFF,TGTGCCAGCAGCTTAGTGCGGGACAGTAACACCGGGGAGCTGTTTTTT
TRBD1,TRBJ1-2,-,TRBV5-1,CASSDGQGDGYTF,TGCGCCAGCAGCGATGGACAGGGAGATGGCTACACCTTC
TRBD1,TRBJ2-7,many,TRBV24-1,CASNRGLCHEQYF,TGTGCCTCGAACAGGGGTCTTTGCCACGAGCAGTACTTC
TRBD1,TRBJ2-2,-,TRBV10-3,CASSYPFGTGAVGELFF,TGTGCCAGCAGTTACCCCTTTGGGACAGGGGCGGTCGGGGAGCTGTTTTTT
-,TRBJ1-3,-,TRBV5-1,CASSLSLSSSGNAIYF,TGCGCCAGCAGCTTGTCACTGTCGAGCTCTGGAAACGCCATATATTTT
-,TRBJ1-2,many,TRBV6-5,CASSYASTGSGGYTF,TGTGCCAGCAGTTACGCCTCAACAGGGAGTGGGGGCTACACCTTC
-,TRBJ1-4,-,TRBV6-5,CASSYMVNEKLFF,TGTGCCAGCAGTTACATGGTAAATGAAAAACTGTTTTTT
-,TRBJ2-7,-,TRBV2,CASSDSQEHSYEQYF,TGTGCCAGCAGTGATTCTCAGGAGCATTCCTACGAGCAGTACTTC
TRBD1,TRBJ2-3,-,TRBV20-1,CSAPGQGTAGAQYF,TGCAGTGCCCCGGGACAGGGGACAGCTGGGGCGCAGTATTTT
-,TRBJ1-2,-,TRBV2,CASSEALGSYGYTF,TGTGCCAGCAGTGAAGCGTTAGGGTCGTATGGCTACACCTTC
-,TRBJ1-1,-,TRBV3-1,CASSQVGGGEAFF,TGTGCCAGCAGCCAGGTAGGAGGTGGGGAAGCTTTCTTT
TRBD1,TRBJ1-3,many,TRBV2,CASSPDRDYTIYF,TGTGCCAGCAGTCCGGACAGGGATTACACCATATATTTT
TRBD2,TRBJ2-1,few,TRBV12-3/TRBV12-4,CASSGTRGNEQFF,TGCGCCAGCAGTGGGACTAGGGGGAATGAGCAGTTCTTC
TRBD1,TRBJ2-2,many,TRBV5-4,CASSWGQANTGELFF,TGTGCCAGCAGCTGGGGACAGGCTAACACCGGGGAGCTGTTTTTT
-,TRBJ1-2,once,TRBV6-1,CASSRQGDGNTF,TGTGCCAGCAGTAGGCAGGGAGATGGCAACACCTTC
-,TRBJ2-7,-,TRBV2,CASRPGPDHEQYF,TGTGCCAGCCGACCCGGTCCAGACCACGAGCAGTACTTC
-,TRBJ1-1,few,TRBV5-1,CASSFLGADTEAFF,TGCGCCAGCAGCTTCTTGGGGGCTGACACTGAAGCTTTCTTT
-,TRBJ1-2,-,TRBV2,CASSEVQGSYGYTF,TGTGCCAGCAGTGAAGTCCAGGGGAGCTATGGCTACACCTTC
-,TRBJ1-1,many,TRBV2,CASSVRVNTEAFF,TGTGCCAGCAGCGTGCGGGTGAACACTGAAGCTTTCTTT
-,TRBJ2-5,-,TRBV29-1,CSVAGWGQETQYF,TGCAGCGTTGCAGGGTGGGGCCAAGAGACCCAGTACTTC
-,TRBJ2-7,many,TRBV11-3,CASSLNRGLAPREQYF,TGTGCCAGCAGCTTAAATCGGGGGCTCGCCCCTAGGGAGCAGTACTTC
TRBD1,TRBJ1-1,many,TRBV7-2,CASSTRTGMTEAFF,TGTGCCAGCAGCACGAGGACAGGGATGACTGAAGCTTTCTTT
-,TRBJ2-2,many,TRBV19,CASSIQGRRTGELFF,TGTGCCAGTAGTATCCAGGGGCGCAGGACCGGGGAGCTGTTTTTT
-,TRBJ2-5,-,TRBV18,CASSLFPGEETQYF,TGTGCCAGCTCACTATTCCCAGGAGAGGAGACCCAGTACTTC
TRBD2,TRBJ2-5,many,TRBV20-1,CSARVWTGGLGETQYF,TGCAGTGCTAGAGTTTGGACGGGAGGCCTGGGGGAGACCCAGTACTTC
-,TRBJ1-1,-,TRBV7-2,CASSLDRWEMNTEAFF,TGTGCCAGCAGCTTAGATCGGTGGGAGATGAACACTGAAGCTTTCTTT
TRBD1,TRBJ2-7,-,TRBV7-2,CASSLGQGYEQCF,TGCGCCAGCAGCTTAGGACAGGGATACGAGCAGTGCTTC
TRBD1,TRBJ1-6,-,TRBV7-9,CASSFRDREDSPLHF,TGTGCCAGCAGCTTCCGGGACAGGGAGGATTCACCCCTCCACTTT
TRBD1,TRBJ2-7,-,TRBV5-1,CASSVGQGAYYIYEQYF,TGTGCCAGCAGCGTGGGACAGGGGGCATATTATATCTACGAGCAGTACTTC
-,TRBJ2-5,many,TRBV24-1,CATSDHTSLSETQYF,TGTGCCACCAGTGATCACACTAGTCTTTCGGAGACCCAGTACTTC
TRBD1,TRBJ1-1,-,TRBV7-9,CASSHSAGQGAKLAFF,TGTGCCAGCAGCCACTCCGCAGGACAGGGCGCCAAATTGGCTTTCTTT
TRBD2,TRBJ2-7,-,TRBV2,CASSELAGDYEQYF,TGTGCCAGCAGTGAGCTAGCGGGAGACTACGAGCAGTACTTC
-,TRBJ1-1,many,TRBV9,CASSPQPGAAIEAFF,TGTGCCAGCAGCCCGCAGCCGGGGGCCGCCATTGAAGCTTTCTTT
TRBD1,TRBJ2-7,many,TRBV11-2,CASSGETGKGAYEQYF,TGTGCCAGCAGCGGAGAGACAGGGAAAGGAGCTTACGAGCAGTACTTC
-,TRBJ2-2,-,TRBV15,CATSRGGELFF,TGTGCCACCAGCAGAGGAGGGGAGCTGTTTTTT
-,TRBJ2-2,many,TRBV2,CASGEAWVVSGTGELFF,TGTGCCAGCGGTGAAGCTTGGGTCGTGTCGGGCACCGGGGAGCTGTTTTTT
-,TRBJ1-2,many,TRBV27,CASSTGWDSNYGYTF,TGTGCCAGCAGTACCGGATGGGACTCTAACTATGGCTACACCTTC
-,TRBJ1-6,many,TRBV2,CASSGDQTGNSPLHF,TGTGCCAGCAGCGGGGACCAAACGGGGAATTCACCCCTCCACTTT
-,TRBJ1-3,many,TRBV7-6,CASSLVTSPGNTIYF,TGTGCCAGCAGCTTAGTGACCTCTCCTGGAAACACCATATATTTT
TRBD1,TRBJ2-6,many,TRBV5-1,CASTAQPGTAGANVLTF,TGCGCCAGCACCGCACAGCCCGGGACAGCTGGGGCCAACGTCCTGACTTTC
TRBD1,TRBJ2-7,many,TRBV27,CASGQGFEQYF,TGTGCCAGCGGACAGGGCTTCGAGCAGTACTTC
TRBD1,TRBJ1-1,many,TRBV7-8,CASSLGYRGRGNTEAFF,TGTGCCAGCAGCTTGGGCTACAGGGGGCGCGGGAACACTGAAGCTTTCTTT
-,TRBJ1-2,few,TRBV7-2,CASSPAAGGYTF,TGTGCCAGCAGCCCAGCGGCCGGAGGCTACACCTTC